Each of the 18 T cell receptor beta chains below was sequenced from the same sample in a study of blood T cell repertoires in COVID-19. This table comes from immunoSEQ multiplex PCR, and its TCRdb copy is limited to in-frame clones, with some not included. The data contain 85,000 to 130,000 clones, approximately 89% of them seen just once; the ten biggest clones take up 0.97%. Sequenced: peripheral blood. All receptors derive from a man aged 60 to 69 with acute or convalescent COVID-19.

V is TRBV7-3 and J is TRBJ1-3; D uncertain. Germline-derived CDR1 and CDR2 are SGHTA and FQGTGA. Trimming left V 4 bases short and J 4 bases short, with 8 bases between. This CDR3 has 13 amino acids. The chain's CDR3 is CASSSPGGNTIYF. As DNA, the CDR3 is TGTGCCAGCAGCTCTCCGGGGGGAAACACCATATATTTT.

The chain is built from TRBV28 and TRBJ1-4; the D is unclear. The germline CDR1 and CDR2 sequences are MDHEN and SYDVKM. Trimming left V 4 bases short and J 5 bases short, with 11 bases between. This CDR3 is built from 14 residues. CDR3 residues: CASSWAGNNEKLFF. The CDR3 bases are TGTGCCAGCAGTTGGGCAGGAAACAATGAAAAACTGTTTTTT.

The V call is TRBV5-1, the J call TRBJ2-1; D not resolved. Looked up from germline, CDR1 is SGHRS and CDR2 is YFSETQ. The V end was cut by 0 bases, the J end by 12 bases, with 13 bases between. The CDR3 is 13 amino acids. CDR3 amino acids: CASSLVPRSPQFF. The DNA of the CDR3 is TGCGCCAGCAGCTTGGTTCCCAGGTCACCGCAGTTCTTC. The whole variable domain, remainder taken from reference TRBV5-1 and TRBJ2-1, is KAGVTQTPRYLIKTRGQQVTLSCSPISGHRSVSWYQQTPGQGLQFLFEYFSETQRNKGNFPGRFSGRQFSNSRSEMNVSTLELGDSALYLCASSLVPRSPQFFGPGTRLTVL.

The J gene is TRBJ2-1, the V gene TRBV2; 8 nucleotides line up with TRBD2. This CDR3 is built from 15 residues. V lost 3 bases, J lost 3 bases, and 4 bases stayed unmatched. The germline V gene encodes CDR1 SNHLY and CDR2 FYNNEI. In DNA form, the CDR3 reads TGTGCCAGCAGTGATGGCGGGAGGTTCTACAATGAGCAGTTCTTC. Amino acids: CASSDGGRFYNEQFF.

The chain carries TRBV9 and TRBJ2-7; 13 bases are shared with TRBD2. From germline, CDR1 is SGDLS and CDR2 YYNGEE. J gave up 1 base and V 4 bases, and 5 bases lay outside the gene matches. This CDR3 has 16 residues. The CDR3: CASSPRLAGGSYEQYF. CDR3 DNA: TGTGCCAGCAGCCCTCGACTAGCGGGAGGTTCCTACGAGCAGTACTTC.

This chain connects TRBV6-1 to TRBJ1-2; 8 nucleotides align to TRBD1. V shed 3 bases, J shed 8 bases, and the junction held 5 bases outside the gene matches. Germline loops: CDR1 MNHNS, CDR2 SASEGT. This CDR3 has 13 residues. The CDR3 DNA is TGTGCCAGCAGTGACAGGGGGCGAATAGGCTACACCTTC. Its protein is CASSDRGRIGYTF.

This chain uses TRBV6-5 with TRBJ2-2; TRBD2 matches at 9 bases. Germline-derived CDR1 and CDR2 are MNHEY and SVGAGI. The CDR3 totals 15 residues. J gave up 4 bases and V 4 bases, and 4 bases lay outside the gene matches. CDR3 sequence reads: CASSFSGSFTGELFF. CDR3 DNA: TGTGCCAGCAGTTTTAGCGGGAGCTTCACCGGGGAGCTGTTTTTT.

This clone was counted a single time. The chain combines TRBV9 with TRBJ2-1, with TRBD2 identical over 7 bases. The CDR3 loop spans 15 amino acids. Germline V gives CDR1 SGDLS, CDR2 YYNGEE. The V gene end was trimmed by 0 bases and the J gene end by 2 bases; junction bases not matched to a gene: 2. The CDR3 loop reads CASSVGRGTYNEQFF. The DNA for the CDR3 is TGTGCCAGCAGCGTAGGGCGGGGGACCTACAATGAGCAGTTCTTC.

The rearrangement uses TRBV6-5 and TRBJ2-1; 8 bases are shared with TRBD2. With V trimmed by 10 bases and J by 9 bases, 11 bases remained unmatched. CDR3 size: 13 residues. Germline CDR1 is MNHEY and CDR2 is SVGAGI. The CDR3 DNA reads as TGTGCCACCTCTACCCGACGGGGGGGTGAGCAGTTCTTC. Translated: CATSTRRGGEQFF.

The chain has TRBV6-1 and TRBJ1-1; D not certain. In germline, CDR1 is MNHNS, CDR2 SASEGT. With 3 bases removed from V and 1 base from J, the gap between germline ends came to 15 bases. The CDR3 extends over 16 amino acids. The CDR3 reads CASSDLDKSGNTEAFF. In DNA form, the CDR3 reads TGTGCCAGCAGTGATCTTGACAAAAGCGGGAACACTGAAGCTTTCTTT.

The V call is TRBV5-4, the J call TRBJ2-3, with 14 bases identical to TRBD2. The ends lost 4 bases at V and 1 base at J; junction bases unmatched: 8. The CDR3 extends over 18 amino acids. Per germline, CDR1 SGHNT and CDR2 YYREEE (reference sequence). This CDR3 reads CASSLLTSGRAGTDTQYF. Here the CDR3 DNA reads TGTGCCAGCAGCCTCCTGACTAGCGGGAGGGCCGGCACAGATACGCAGTATTTT.

The chain couples TRBV13 to TRBJ1-5; 7 nucleotides agree with TRBD1. Trimming cost V 5 bases and J 3 bases; bases outside gene matches: 4. This CDR3 is built from 14 residues. Germline V gene data show CDR1 as PRHDT and CDR2 as FYEKMQ (reference sequence). CDR3 amino acids: CASSLGQSNQPQHF. The CDR3 nucleotides read TGTGCCAGCAGCCTGGGACAGTCCAATCAGCCCCAGCATTTT.

This clone came up once. The rearrangement uses TRBV19 and TRBJ1-6; D might be TRBD1 (6 bases). The germline gives CDR1 LNHDA, CDR2 SQIVND (reference sequence). Trimming stripped 5 bases from V and 10 bases from J, with 27 bases between. CDR3 length equals 18 residues. CDR3 in amino acids: CASSPLRGGGESGSPLHF. In DNA, the CDR3 is TGTGCCAGTAGTCCTCTCAGAGGGGGGGGCGAAAGTGGATCACCCCTCCACTTT.

The rearrangement uses TRBV6-5 and TRBJ2-1; 8 nucleotides line up with TRBD2. The trim removed 0 bases at V and 5 bases at J, leaving 6 bases unmatched. The CDR3 runs to 16 residues. CDR1 is MNHEY, CDR2 SVGAGI, per germline. In DNA, the CDR3 is TGTGCCAGCAGTTACTCACGGGGGGGGACAAACAATGAGCAGTTCTTC. Protein product: CASSYSRGGTNNEQFF.

This clone was counted once. This rearrangement joins TRBV29-1 to TRBJ2-1, with TRBD2 matching over 7 bases. The J segment lost 8 bases and the V segment lost 1 base, leaving 5 bases of the junction unmatched. The CDR3 has 13 amino acids. Germline CDR1 is SQVTM and CDR2 is ANQGSEA. The CDR3 DNA follows: TGCAGCGTTGAAGGGGCGGGAGTGGATGAGCAGTTCTTC. It translates to CSVEGAGVDEQFF.

The chain has TRBV2 and TRBJ1-1; the D is unclear. V lost 6 bases and J lost 2, with 4 bases in between. The CDR3 contains 11 residues. Germline values: CDR1 SNHLY, CDR2 FYNNEI. The CDR3 nucleotides read TGTGCCAGCAGGCTAAACACTGAAGCTTTCTTT. Translating it yields CASRLNTEAFF.

The CDR3 region has the DNA TGTGCCAGTAGTATTTCCAGGCTCTCCTCCTACGAGCAGTACTTC. Its protein is CASSISRLSSYEQYF. V usage is TRBV19 and J usage is TRBJ2-7; the D is unclear. Germline V lookup: CDR1 LNHDA, CDR2 SQIVND (reference sequence). Trimming pared 3 bases from V and 0 bases from J, leaving 12 bases between. The CDR3 has 15 residues.

This clone was observed once. The genes are TRBV5-1 and TRBJ2-5; 8 bases map to TRBD1. Germline V lookup: CDR1 SGHRS, CDR2 YFSETQ. CDR3 length equals 20 residues. V lost 3 bases, J lost 0 bases, and 19 bases stayed unmatched. The CDR3 spells CASSSITTGTGLQYQETQYF. The CDR3 coding sequence is TGCGCCAGCAGCTCCATAACGACCGGGACAGGATTACAATACCAAGAGACCCAGTACTTC.